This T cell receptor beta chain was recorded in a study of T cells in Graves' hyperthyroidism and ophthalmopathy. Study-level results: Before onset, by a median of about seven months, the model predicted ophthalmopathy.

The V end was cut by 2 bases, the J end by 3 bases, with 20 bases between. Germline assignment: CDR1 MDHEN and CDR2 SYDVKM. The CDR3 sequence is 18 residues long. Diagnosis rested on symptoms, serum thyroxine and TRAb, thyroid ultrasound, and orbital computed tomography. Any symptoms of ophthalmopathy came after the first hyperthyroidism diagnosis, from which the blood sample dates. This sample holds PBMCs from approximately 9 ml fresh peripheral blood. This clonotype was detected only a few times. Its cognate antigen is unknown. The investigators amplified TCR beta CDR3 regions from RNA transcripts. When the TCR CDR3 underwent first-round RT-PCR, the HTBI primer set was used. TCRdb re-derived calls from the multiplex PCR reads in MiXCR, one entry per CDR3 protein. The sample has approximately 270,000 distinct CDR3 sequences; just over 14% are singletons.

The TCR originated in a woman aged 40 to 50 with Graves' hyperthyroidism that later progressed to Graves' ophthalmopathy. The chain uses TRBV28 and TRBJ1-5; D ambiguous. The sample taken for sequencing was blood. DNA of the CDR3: TGTGCCAGCAGTTTAAGCCGTAGGCTCACCACTATCAATCAGCCCCAGCATTTT. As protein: CASSLSRRLTTINQPQHF.